This T cell receptor (beta chain) was documented in a study of cytomegalovirus exposure and HLA in healthy donors. A multiplex PCR was run with 60 Vbeta primers and 13 Jbeta primers. Here immunoSEQ multiplex PCR was the method, and the copy in TCRdb shows in-frame clones only, minus some. This sample carries 63,000 or so clones, with less than 20% going to the ten biggest clones. Concerning this clone itself: Its antigen is unknown.

Healthy donors of bone marrow made up the group. Study-level results: TCR beta chains associated with HLA were, in a later analysis, more clonally expanded than equally common others. After further analysis at a later stage, around 17,000 TCR beta sequences were associated with HLA alleles at 0.05 false discovery rate.

Germline CDR1 SGHTA, CDR2 FQGTGA. The CDR3 is 13 residues long. With 1 base removed from V and 3 bases from J, the gap between germline ends came to 7 bases. Sequenced material: PBMCs. This receptor was taken from a boy between 10 and 17 years old in good health and CMV-seronegative. The rearrangement links TRBV7-3 to TRBJ2-7; possibly TRBD1 for D (6 bases). CDR3 in amino acids: CASSLNRDYEQYF. As DNA, the CDR3 is TGTGCCAGCAGCTTAAACAGGGACTACGAGCAGTACTTC.